This T cell receptor (beta chain) was obtained from a study of blood T cell repertoires in COVID-19. Study at large: Nucleic acid was either cDNA or gDNA, and it came from T cells, B-cell-depleted T cells, or PBMCs.

V gave up 10 bases and J gave up 0 bases, with 10 bases separating them. From germline, CDR1 is MDHEN and CDR2 SYDVKM. The length of the CDR3 is 13 residues. Original data processing: Scientists estimated how many nucleated cells there were by amplifying reference gene primers. Some clones are missing from TCRdb's copy, which holds only in-frame ones; the method was immunoSEQ multiplex PCR. For V, J and clone size, that table is used; D and trimming come from the DNA. The profile covers approximately 170,000 clones, with around nine tenths appearing a single time and around 3.5% taken by the ten largest.

The TCR comes from a man in his 70s with acute or convalescent COVID-19. Sequenced input: peripheral blood. This chain uses TRBV28 with TRBJ1-3; D is possibly TRBD1 (6 bases). CDR3 residues: CATRTASGNTIYF. CDR3 in DNA: TGTGCCACCCGGACAGCCTCTGGAAACACCATATATTTT.